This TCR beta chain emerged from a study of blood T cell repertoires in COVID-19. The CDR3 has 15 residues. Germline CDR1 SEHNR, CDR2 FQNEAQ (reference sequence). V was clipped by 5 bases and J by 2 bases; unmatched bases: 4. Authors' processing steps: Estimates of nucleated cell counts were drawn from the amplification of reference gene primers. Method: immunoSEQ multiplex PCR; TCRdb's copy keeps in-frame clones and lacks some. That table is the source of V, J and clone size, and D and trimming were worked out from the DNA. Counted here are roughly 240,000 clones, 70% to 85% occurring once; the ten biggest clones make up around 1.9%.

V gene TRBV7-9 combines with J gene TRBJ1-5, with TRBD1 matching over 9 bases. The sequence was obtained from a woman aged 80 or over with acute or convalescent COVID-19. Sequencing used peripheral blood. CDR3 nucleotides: TGTGCCAGCAGCGTGACAGGGGGTGGCAATCAGCCCCAGCATTTT. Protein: CASSVTGGGNQPQHF.